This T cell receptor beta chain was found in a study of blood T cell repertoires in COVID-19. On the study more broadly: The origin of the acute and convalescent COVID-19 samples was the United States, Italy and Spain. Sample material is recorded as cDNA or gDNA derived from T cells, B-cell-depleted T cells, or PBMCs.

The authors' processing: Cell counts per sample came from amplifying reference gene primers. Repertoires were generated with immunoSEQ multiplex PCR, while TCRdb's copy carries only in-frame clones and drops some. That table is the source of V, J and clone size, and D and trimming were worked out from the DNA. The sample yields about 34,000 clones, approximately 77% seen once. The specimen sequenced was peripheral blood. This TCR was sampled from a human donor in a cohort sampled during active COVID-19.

The CDR3, as DNA: TGTGCCAGCAGCTTTTTTCCTCAAAGACTAGCGGGAGGGCTCCACGAGCAGTACTTC. Its translation is CASSFFPQRLAGGLHEQYF. The chain links TRBV7-6 to TRBJ2-7; 14 bases line up with TRBD2. Germline CDR1 SGHVS, CDR2 FNYEAQ. This CDR3 is built from 19 residues. V dropped 3 bases and J dropped 5; count of bases not matched to a gene: 15. Looking up the rest from reference TRBV7-6 and TRBJ2-7 gives the full variable domain: GAGVSQSPRYKVTKRGQDVALRCDPISGHVSLYWYRQALGQGPEFLTYFNYEAQQDKSGLPNDRFSAERPEGSISTLTIQRTEQRDSAMYRCASSFFPQRLAGGLHEQYFGPGTRLTVT.